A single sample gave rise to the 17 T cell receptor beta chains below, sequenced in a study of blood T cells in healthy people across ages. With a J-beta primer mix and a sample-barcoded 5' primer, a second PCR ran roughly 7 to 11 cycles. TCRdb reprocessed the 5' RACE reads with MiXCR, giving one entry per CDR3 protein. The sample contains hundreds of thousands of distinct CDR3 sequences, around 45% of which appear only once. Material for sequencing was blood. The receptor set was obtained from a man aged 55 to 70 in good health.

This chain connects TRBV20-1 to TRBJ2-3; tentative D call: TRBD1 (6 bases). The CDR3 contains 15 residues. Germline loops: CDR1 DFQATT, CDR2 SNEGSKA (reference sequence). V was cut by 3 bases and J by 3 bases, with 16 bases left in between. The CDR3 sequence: CSARAGTSATDTQYF. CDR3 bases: TGCAGTGCTAGGGCCGGGACATCCGCGACAGATACGCAGTATTTT.

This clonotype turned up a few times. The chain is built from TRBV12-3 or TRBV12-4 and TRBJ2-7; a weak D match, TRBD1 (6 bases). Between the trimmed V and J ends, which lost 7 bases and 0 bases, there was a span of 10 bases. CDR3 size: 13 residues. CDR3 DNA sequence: TGTGCCAGCATTATGACAGGCTCCTACGAGCAGTACTTC. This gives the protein CASIMTGSYEQYF.

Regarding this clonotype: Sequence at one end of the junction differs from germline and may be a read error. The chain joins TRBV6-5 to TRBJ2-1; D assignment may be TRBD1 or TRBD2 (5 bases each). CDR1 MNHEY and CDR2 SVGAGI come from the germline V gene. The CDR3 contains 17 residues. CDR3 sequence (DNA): TGTACCAGCAGTTACTCTTCGGGACGGAAGTCCCTAAGAGAGCAGTTCTTC. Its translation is CTSSYSSGRKSLREQFF.

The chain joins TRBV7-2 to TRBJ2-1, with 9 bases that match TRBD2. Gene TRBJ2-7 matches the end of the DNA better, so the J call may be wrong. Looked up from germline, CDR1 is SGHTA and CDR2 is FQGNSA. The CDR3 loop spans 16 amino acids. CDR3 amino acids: CASSSRSGGLYNEQYF. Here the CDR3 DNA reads TGTGCCAGCAGCTCTAGAAGCGGGGGGCTGTACAATGAGCAGTACTTC.

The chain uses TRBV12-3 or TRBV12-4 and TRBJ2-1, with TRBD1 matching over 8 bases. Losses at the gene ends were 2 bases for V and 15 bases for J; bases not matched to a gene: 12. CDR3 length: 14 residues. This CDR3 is CASSLTGTGRRMFF. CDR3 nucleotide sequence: TGTGCCAGCAGTTTAACGGGGACAGGTCGTCGAATGTTCTTC.

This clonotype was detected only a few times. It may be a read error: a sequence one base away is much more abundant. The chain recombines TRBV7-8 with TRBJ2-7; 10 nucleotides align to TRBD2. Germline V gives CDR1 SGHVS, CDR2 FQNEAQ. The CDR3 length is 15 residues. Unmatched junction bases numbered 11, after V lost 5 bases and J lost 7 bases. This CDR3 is CASSLGLAVYNEQYF. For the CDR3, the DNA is TGTGCCAGCAGCCTCGGACTAGCGGTCTACAATGAGCAGTACTTC.

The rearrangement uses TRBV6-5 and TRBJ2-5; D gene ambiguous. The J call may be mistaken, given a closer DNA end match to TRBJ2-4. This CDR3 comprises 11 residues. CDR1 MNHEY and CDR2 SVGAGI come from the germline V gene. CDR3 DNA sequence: TGTGCCACTCGGCAACGAGGCATTCAGTACTTC. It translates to CATRQRGIQYF.

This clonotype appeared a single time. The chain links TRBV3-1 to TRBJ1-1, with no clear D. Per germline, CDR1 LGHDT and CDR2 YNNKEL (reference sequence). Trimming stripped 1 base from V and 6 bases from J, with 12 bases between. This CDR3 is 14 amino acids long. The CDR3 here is CASSQAPAGAEAFF. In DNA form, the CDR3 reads TGTGCCAGCAGCCAAGCCCCGGCAGGCGCTGAAGCTTTCTTT.

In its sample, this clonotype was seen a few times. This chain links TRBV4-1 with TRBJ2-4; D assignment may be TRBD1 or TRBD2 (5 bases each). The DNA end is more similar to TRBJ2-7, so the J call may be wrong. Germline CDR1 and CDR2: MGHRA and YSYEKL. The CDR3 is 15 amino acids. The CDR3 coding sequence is TGCGCCAGCAGCCAAGATCTGGGGGTGACGTCCGAGCAGTACTTC. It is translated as CASSQDLGVTSEQYF.

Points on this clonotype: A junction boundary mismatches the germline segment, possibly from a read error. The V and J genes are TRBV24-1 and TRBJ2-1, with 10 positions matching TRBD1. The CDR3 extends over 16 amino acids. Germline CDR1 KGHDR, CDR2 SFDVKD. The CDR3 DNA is TGTGCCGCCAGTGATTTCGGGGACAGGGGCTACAATGAGCAGTTCTTC. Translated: CAASDFGDRGYNEQFF.

The CDR3 nucleotides are TGTGCCAGCAGTGAATCGAGACTAGTTTCAGATACGCAGTATTTT. It yields the protein CASSESRLVSDTQYF. V gene TRBV2 combines with J gene TRBJ2-3, with D maybe TRBD2 (6 bases). Germline V gene sequence: CDR1 SNHLY, CDR2 FYNNEI. With 2 bases removed from V and 4 bases from J, the gap between germline ends came to 13 bases. The CDR3 covers 15 residues.

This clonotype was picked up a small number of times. The CDR3 nucleotides read TGTGCCAGCAGCTGGGGACAGGGGGCTCTTGGCTACACCTTC. This codes for CASSWGQGALGYTF. This chain joins TRBV5-5 and TRBJ1-2; 12 bases are a match to TRBD1. Germline values: CDR1 SGHKS, CDR2 YYEKEE (reference sequence). This CDR3 region has 14 residues. V shed 3 bases, J shed 7 bases, and the junction held 4 bases outside the gene matches.

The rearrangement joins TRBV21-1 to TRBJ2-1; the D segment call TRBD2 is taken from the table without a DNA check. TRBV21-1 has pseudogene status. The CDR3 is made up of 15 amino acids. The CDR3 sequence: CANSVLAGALNEQFF. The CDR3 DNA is TGTGCCAACAGCGTACTAGCGGGGGCCCTCAATGAGCAGTTCTTC.

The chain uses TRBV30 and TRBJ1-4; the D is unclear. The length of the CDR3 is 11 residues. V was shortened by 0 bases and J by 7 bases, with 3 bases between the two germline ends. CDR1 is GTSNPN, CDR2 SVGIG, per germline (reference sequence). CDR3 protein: CAWSVFEKLFF. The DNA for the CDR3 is TGTGCCTGGAGTGTATTTGAAAAACTGTTTTTT. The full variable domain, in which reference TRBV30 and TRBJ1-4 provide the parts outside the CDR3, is SQTIHQWPATLVQPVGSPLSLECTVEGTSNPNLYWYRQAAGRGLQLLFYSVGIGQISSEVPQNLSASRPQDRQFILSSKKLLLSDSGFYLCAWSVFEKLFFGSGTQLSVL.

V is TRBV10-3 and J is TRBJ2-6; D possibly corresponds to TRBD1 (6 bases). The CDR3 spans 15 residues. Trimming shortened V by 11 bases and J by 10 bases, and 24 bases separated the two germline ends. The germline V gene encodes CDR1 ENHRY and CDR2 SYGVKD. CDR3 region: CAVNRDTSEANVLTF. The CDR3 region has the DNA TGTGCCGTAAACCGGGACACCTCTGAGGCTAACGTCCTGACTTTC.

The CDR3 nucleotides are TGTGCCAGCAGCCCGACGCCTAGCTATGAGCAGTTCTTC. Residues: CASSPTPSYEQFF. The chain carries TRBV3-1 and TRBJ2-1; D might be TRBD2 (5 bases). The germline CDR1 and CDR2 sequences are LGHDT and YNNKEL (reference sequence). The CDR3 runs to 13 residues. The ends were cut back, 4 bases at V and 8 bases at J, with 12 bases in the middle.

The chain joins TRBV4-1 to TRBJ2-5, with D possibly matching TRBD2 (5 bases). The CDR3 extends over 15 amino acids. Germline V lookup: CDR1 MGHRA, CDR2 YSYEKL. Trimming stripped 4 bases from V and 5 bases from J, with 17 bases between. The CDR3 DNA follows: TGCGCCAGCAGCCCTAGAGAGGACTTTGGGGAGACCCAGTACTTC. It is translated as CASSPREDFGETQYF.